One and the same sample provided the 30 T cell receptor beta chains below, sequenced in a study of CD8 T cells in ankylosing spondylitis listed by TCRdb under 2017. Library construction relied on 5' RACE. The sample was run on an Illumina HiSeq 2500. The public reads were reprocessed in TCRdb via fastp at Q25 and MiXCR, keeping in-frame beta chains. CDR3 protein duplicates are merged, each entry listing the most common genes and DNA. The sample table lists around 300,000 distinct CDR3 sequences, about 20% of them with a count of one. The ten top clones hold 3.5% to 4.5% of the sample. The sequenced sample was blood, either unsorted or a sorted T cell fraction (not recorded which). The origin of the receptors is a female donor with ankylosing spondylitis or in good health (not recorded which).

This clonotype was seen more than once but under ten times. The chain joins TRBV12-3 or TRBV12-4 to TRBJ2-4; 9 bases are shared with TRBD2. The CDR3 contains 14 residues. V shed 5 bases and J 1 base; nucleotides not matched to a gene: 0. In DNA form, the CDR3 reads TGTGCCAGCAGTAGCGGGAGGGCCAAAAACATTCAGTACTTC. Amino acid sequence: CASSSGRAKNIQYF.

This clonotype was counted a few times. V and J are TRBV2 and TRBJ2-1, with TRBD1 matching 8 bases. Germline V gene data show CDR1 as SNHLY and CDR2 as FYNNEI. J gave up 2 bases and V 3 bases, and 3 bases lay outside the gene matches. The CDR3 totals 15 residues. CDR3 protein: CASSEQGAAYNEQFF. In DNA, the CDR3 is TGTGCCAGCAGTGAGCAGGGGGCAGCCTACAATGAGCAGTTCTTC.

This clonotype showed up just once. CDR3 nucleotide sequence: TGTGCCAGCAGTTCCCGACTAGCGGGAGGGGAGACCCAGTACTTC. It yields the protein CASSSRLAGGETQYF. This chain connects TRBV28 to TRBJ2-5; 14 bases are shared with TRBD2. V shed 4 bases, J shed 5 bases, and the junction held 3 bases outside the gene matches. This CDR3 spans 15 amino acids. The germline V gene encodes CDR1 MDHEN and CDR2 SYDVKM. Using reference TRBV28 and TRBJ2-5 for the parts outside the CDR3, the full variable domain is DVKVTQSSRYLVKRTGEKVFLECVQDMDHENMFWYRQDPGLGLRLIYFSYDVKMKEKGDIPEGYSVSREKKERFSLILESASTNQTSMYLCASSSRLAGGETQYFGPGTRLLVL.

This clonotype has more than one count but fewer than ten. The V and J genes are TRBV7-9 and TRBJ1-1; D call uncertain. Trimming took 3 bases from V and 5 from J, leaving 10 bases between them. Germline V gene sequence: CDR1 SEHNR, CDR2 FQNEAQ (reference sequence). The CDR3 extends over 13 amino acids. CDR3: CASSFLHLTEAFF. CDR3 DNA: TGTGCCAGCAGCTTTTTACATCTGACTGAAGCTTTCTTT.

This clonotype has a count of ten or more. The V call is TRBV28, the J call TRBJ2-4; no clear D gene. This CDR3 region has 13 residues. CDR1 MDHEN and CDR2 SYDVKM come from the germline V gene. V lost 2 bases, J lost 9 bases, and 11 bases lay in between. Here the CDR3 DNA reads TGTGCCAGCAGTTTAGGCCAAGATGGCATTCAGTACTTC. Protein: CASSLGQDGIQYF.

The V call is TRBV6-1, the J call TRBJ2-3; TRBD2 aligns across 9 bases. J gave up 4 bases and V 5 bases, and 1 base lay outside the gene matches. The CDR3 is made up of 13 amino acids. In germline, CDR1 is MNHNS, CDR2 SASEGT. CDR3 sequence (DNA): TGTGCCAGCAGTCGGACTAGCGCAGATACGCAGTATTTT. Protein product: CASSRTSADTQYF.

This clonotype appeared once. J is TRBJ1-2 and V is TRBV5-1; 9 nucleotides line up with TRBD1. The germline CDR1 and CDR2 sequences are SGHRS and YFSETQ. V lost 4 bases and J lost 4; bases outside the gene matches: 8. This CDR3 is 15 amino acids long. The CDR3 bases are TGCGCCAGCAGCACGGGGACAGGGCCGGTCTATGGCTACACCTTC. Protein product: CASSTGTGPVYGYTF.

V and J are TRBV6-5 and TRBJ2-7; D is ambiguous. Per the germline V gene, CDR1 is MNHEY and CDR2 is SVGAGI. Trimming removed 0 bases at V and 2 bases at J, with 14 bases between. CDR3 size: 16 residues. The CDR3 here is CASSYSNRAATYEQYF. The CDR3 bases are TGTGCCAGCAGTTACTCGAATCGAGCAGCCACCTACGAGCAGTACTTC.

This chain links TRBV4-3 with TRBJ2-7; perhaps TRBD2 as D (5 bases). V was trimmed by 4 bases and J by 4 bases, leaving 14 bases between them. Looked up from germline, CDR1 is LGHNA and CDR2 is YSLEER. The CDR3 loop spans 14 amino acids. The CDR3 spells CASSPGLPRYEQYF. As DNA, the CDR3 is TGCGCCAGCAGCCCAGGACTGCCCCGGTACGAGCAGTACTTC.

The rearrangement joins TRBV12-3 or TRBV12-4 to TRBJ2-1, with a possible D match to TRBD2 (6 bases). The germline V and J ends were trimmed by 6 bases and 2 bases, with 14 bases remaining between them. CDR3 length: 15 amino acids. The CDR3 is CASRSTTSPYNEQFF. The CDR3 DNA reads TGTGCCAGCAGGTCGACTACTAGCCCCTACAATGAGCAGTTCTTC.

This clonotype was observed a handful of times. The chain employs TRBV24-1 and TRBJ2-1; maybe TRBD2 (5 bases). The CDR3 has 15 amino acids. V shed 4 bases and J shed 7 bases, with 16 bases lying between them. Germline V lookup: CDR1 KGHDR, CDR2 SFDVKD. CDR3 in DNA: TGTGCCACCAGTGACCCTATCAGGCCGGGGAATGAGCAGTTCTTC. As protein: CATSDPIRPGNEQFF.

The V call is TRBV20-1, the J call TRBJ2-3; TRBD2 might be the D (5 bases). V was trimmed by 2 bases and J by 6 bases, leaving 15 bases between them. CDR1 is DFQATT and CDR2 is SNEGSKA in the germline V gene (reference sequence). This CDR3 has 14 residues. CDR3 sequence: CSARFVGRFDTQYF. CDR3 DNA sequence: TGCAGTGCTAGATTCGTGGGGAGATTTGATACGCAGTATTTT.

V usage is TRBV7-2 and J usage is TRBJ2-3; no firm D call. Germline lookup yields CDR1 SGHTA and CDR2 FQGNSA. This CDR3 has 13 residues. The V end lost 2 bases, the J end lost 1 base, and 4 bases lay between the germline ends. The CDR3 nucleotides read TGTACCAGCAGCTTACAGGGCACAGATACGCAGTATTTT. It encodes CTSSLQGTDTQYF.

The rearrangement joins TRBV6-4 to TRBJ1-5; the D is unclear. V lost 4 bases, J lost 7 bases, and 11 bases lay in between. CDR1 MRHNA and CDR2 SNTAGT come from the germline V gene. The CDR3 is made up of 13 amino acids. The CDR3 DNA reads as TGTGCCAGCAGTGCCGATCGTGAGCAGCCCCAGCATTTT. Protein product: CASSADREQPQHF.

The table lists this clonotype with a few counts. The junction shows a germline mismatch at one end, possibly a read error. For the CDR3, the DNA is TGTGCCAGCAGGGAAGTTGGGGAAAACATTCAGTACTTC. Translated, it gives CASREVGENIQYF. This chain uses TRBV6-1 with TRBJ2-4; D ambiguous. Germline CDR1 MNHNS, CDR2 SASEGT. The CDR3 sequence is 13 residues long.

The table lists this clonotype with a few counts. This rearrangement joins TRBV27 to TRBJ1-1, with TRBD1 identical over 7 bases. J lost 0 bases, V lost 5 bases, and 9 bases had no gene match. Germline-derived CDR1 and CDR2 are MNHEY and SMNVEV (reference sequence). CDR3 length equals 16 residues. The CDR3 region is CASSLAGTVMNTEAFF. CDR3 DNA sequence: TGTGCCAGCAGTCTCGCCGGGACAGTCATGAACACTGAAGCTTTCTTT.

The CDR3 spells CASSASVKNIQYF. CDR3 DNA sequence: TGTGCCAGTAGCGCTAGCGTCAAAAACATTCAGTACTTC. The chain couples TRBV19 to TRBJ2-4; D possibly corresponds to TRBD2 (6 bases). V was trimmed by 6 bases and J by 3 bases, leaving 9 bases between them. Germline CDR1 reads LNHDA; CDR2 reads SQIVND (reference sequence). This CDR3 spans 13 amino acids.

This clonotype was found a few times. V usage is TRBV10-3 and J usage is TRBJ2-2; 12 bases are shared with TRBD2. V lost 6 bases and J lost 4; bases outside the gene matches: 15. The germline CDR1 and CDR2 sequences are ENHRY and SYGVKD. The CDR3 has 19 amino acids. CDR3 protein: CAIRAVTYASGRATGELFF. The CDR3 coding sequence is TGTGCCATCAGAGCCGTAACCTATGCTAGCGGGAGGGCCACCGGGGAGCTGTTTTTT.

This clonotype showed up just a few times. This chain uses TRBV4-3 with TRBJ2-3; 8 bases fit TRBD1. The ends lost 1 base at V and 1 base at J; junction bases unmatched: 13. CDR1 and CDR2 (germline): LGHNA, YSLEER. CDR3 length: 19 residues. The CDR3 nucleotides are TGCGCCAGCAGCCAAGCGGTCAGGGGGCGAGGTGGAGGCACAGATACGCAGTATTTT. Translated, it gives CASSQAVRGRGGGTDTQYF.

The chain has TRBV5-5 and TRBJ2-3, with D possibly matching TRBD1 (6 bases). V lost 0 bases and J 5 bases, leaving 10 bases between the germline ends. Germline CDR1 is SGHKS and CDR2 is YYEKEE (reference sequence). CDR3 size: 14 residues. The CDR3 nucleotides are TGTGCCAGCAGCTTGGAACAGGGTGTAGATACGCAGTATTTT. It specifies CASSLEQGVDTQYF.

In DNA form, the CDR3 reads TGTGCCAGCAGTTCCTCGGGAGGGAGACCCAATGAGCAGTTCTTC. This encodes CASSSSGGRPNEQFF. The rearrangement links TRBV6-2 or TRBV6-3 to TRBJ2-1, with 8 bases that match TRBD2. The CDR3 is 15 amino acids. Germline V gene data show CDR1 as MNHEY and CDR2 as SVGEGT. Germline trimming cut 4 bases from V and 6 bases from J; bases unmatched to any gene: 8.

Here the CDR3 reads CAISRSEHGYTF. CDR3 DNA: TGTGCCATCAGTAGGTCCGAGCATGGCTACACCTTC. The V and J genes are TRBV10-3 and TRBJ1-2; no reliable D call. This CDR3 is 12 amino acids long. Trimming shortened V by 5 bases and J by 6 bases, and 10 bases separated the two germline ends. Germline CDR1 and CDR2: ENHRY and SYGVKD.

Concerning this clonotype itself: Possible read error: a much larger clone is one base away. Without the conserved terminal phenylalanine or tryptophan, this CDR3 likely stems from a read error. This sequence joins TRBV4-3 and TRBJ2-1; the match to TRBD2 covers 7 bases. This CDR3 region has 15 residues. Germline V gene data show CDR1 as LGHNA and CDR2 as YSLEER. V dropped 0 bases and J dropped 7; count of bases not matched to a gene: 6. CDR3 amino acids: CASSQELAWANEQFL. CDR3 DNA: TGCGCCAGCAGCCAAGAACTAGCGTGGGCAAATGAGCAGTTCCTC.

This clonotype was picked up a small number of times. V and J are TRBV29-1 and TRBJ2-7; no reliable D call. The CDR3 consists of 14 residues. V lost 4 bases, J lost 7 bases, and 20 bases lay in between. The V gene's germline CDR1 is SQVTM and CDR2 ANQGSEA. The CDR3 region has the DNA TGCAGCGTTGGGTCCATTAACCATTCGAGGGAGCAGTACTTC. This encodes CSVGSINHSREQYF.

The chain couples TRBV18 to TRBJ2-4; D not certain. V lost 2 bases and J 7 bases, leaving 12 bases between the germline ends. This CDR3 region has 14 residues. Per germline, CDR1 KGHSH and CDR2 LQKENI. The CDR3 coding sequence is TGTGCCAGCTCACCAAGACCCCGGTTGAACATTCAGTACTTC. Its translation: CASSPRPRLNIQYF.

V usage is TRBV7-9 and J usage is TRBJ2-3; the D is unclear. Deletions cut 5 bases from V and 4 bases from J, with 13 bases between. CDR3 length equals 14 residues. Germline V gene lookup returns CDR1 SEHNR and CDR2 FQNEAQ (reference sequence). DNA for the CDR3: TGTGCCAGCAGCATAGGAGTAAGTCCAGATACGCAGTATTTT. Protein sequence: CASSIGVSPDTQYF.

There are a few counts of this clonotype. The rearrangement links TRBV2 to TRBJ2-5; TRBD1 might be the D (6 bases). Germline CDR1 SNHLY, CDR2 FYNNEI. V lost 4 bases, J lost 7 bases, and 19 bases lay in between. The CDR3 has 15 amino acids. The CDR3 DNA is TGTGCCAGCAGTGGTGTGACAGGTGGAGATGGGACCCAGTACTTC. Translated, it gives CASSGVTGGDGTQYF.

The chain recombines TRBV20-1 with TRBJ2-6, with D hard to call. From germline, CDR1 is DFQATT and CDR2 SNEGSKA (reference sequence). This CDR3 is built from 13 residues. Trimming left V 3 bases short and J 0 bases short, with 3 bases between. The CDR3 loop is CSARGSGANVLTF. The CDR3 DNA is TGCAGTGCTAGGGGCTCTGGGGCCAACGTCCTGACTTTC.

In its sample, this clonotype was seen a few times. The V gene is TRBV12-3 or TRBV12-4, the J gene TRBJ1-2, with 8 bases that match TRBD1. The CDR3 totals 14 residues. V dropped 6 bases and J dropped 6; count of bases not matched to a gene: 9. CDR3 amino acids: CASRMTGVANGYTF. CDR3 coding DNA: TGTGCCAGCAGAATGACAGGGGTGGCGAATGGCTACACCTTC.

This chain links TRBV12-3 or TRBV12-4 with TRBJ2-5; 7 bases are shared with TRBD2. Trimming cost V 4 bases and J 7 bases; bases outside gene matches: 6. The CDR3 totals 13 residues. CDR3 in DNA: TGTGCCAGCAGTTGGCAGCGGGACGGGACCCAGTACTTC. Translated: CASSWQRDGTQYF.